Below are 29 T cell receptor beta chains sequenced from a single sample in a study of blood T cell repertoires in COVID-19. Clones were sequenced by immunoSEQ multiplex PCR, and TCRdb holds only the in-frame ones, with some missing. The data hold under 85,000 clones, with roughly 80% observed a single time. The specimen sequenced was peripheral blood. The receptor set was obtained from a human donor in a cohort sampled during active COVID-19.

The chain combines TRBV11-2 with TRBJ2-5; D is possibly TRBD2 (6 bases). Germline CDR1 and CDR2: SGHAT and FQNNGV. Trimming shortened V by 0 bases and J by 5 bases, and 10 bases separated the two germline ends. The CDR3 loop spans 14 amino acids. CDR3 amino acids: CASSLDLRGETQYF. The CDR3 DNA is TGTGCCAGCAGCTTAGATCTCCGGGGGGAGACCCAGTACTTC.

The CDR3 is CASSPPRRAGTEAFF. The CDR3 DNA follows: TGTGCCAGCAGTCCTCCTCGTAGGGCAGGGACTGAAGCTTTCTTT. The chain employs TRBV27 and TRBJ1-1, with a tentative D call TRBD1 (5 bases). Germline V CDR1 and CDR2: MNHEY, SMNVEV (reference sequence). The CDR3 consists of 15 residues. V shed 5 bases and J shed 5 bases, with 18 bases lying between them.

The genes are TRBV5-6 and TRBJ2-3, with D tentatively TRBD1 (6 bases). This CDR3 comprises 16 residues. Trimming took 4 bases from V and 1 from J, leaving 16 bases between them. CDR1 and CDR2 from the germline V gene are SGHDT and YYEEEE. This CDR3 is CASSGNRVAGTDTQYF. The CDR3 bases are TGTGCCAGCAGCGGGAACAGGGTGGCCGGCACAGATACGCAGTATTTT.

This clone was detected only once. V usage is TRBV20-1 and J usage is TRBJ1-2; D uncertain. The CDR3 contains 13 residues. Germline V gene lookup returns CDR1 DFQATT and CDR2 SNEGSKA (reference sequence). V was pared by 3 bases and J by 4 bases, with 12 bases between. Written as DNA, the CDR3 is TGCAGTGCTAGTCCACCTCGAGGCTATGGCTACACCTTC. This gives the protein CSASPPRGYGYTF.

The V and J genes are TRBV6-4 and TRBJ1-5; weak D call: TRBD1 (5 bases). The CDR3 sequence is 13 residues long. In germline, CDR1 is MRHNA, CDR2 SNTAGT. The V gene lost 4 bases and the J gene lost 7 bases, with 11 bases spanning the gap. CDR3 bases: TGTGCCAGCAGTGTGGGGAGGGGACAGCCCCAGCATTTT. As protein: CASSVGRGQPQHF.

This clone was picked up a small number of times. In DNA, the CDR3 is TGTGCCAGCAGCTCAGGGTTGGGTAATTCACCCCTCCACTTT. Encoded protein: CASSSGLGNSPLHF. J is TRBJ1-6 and V is TRBV9; D is possibly TRBD1 (5 bases). This CDR3 is 14 amino acids long. The V gene's germline CDR1 is SGDLS and CDR2 YYNGEE. Deletions cut 4 bases from V and 6 bases from J, with 11 bases between.

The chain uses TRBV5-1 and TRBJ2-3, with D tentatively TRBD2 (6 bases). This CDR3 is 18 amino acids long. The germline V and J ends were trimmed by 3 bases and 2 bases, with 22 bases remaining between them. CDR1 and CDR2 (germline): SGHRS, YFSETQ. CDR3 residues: CASSSEPGTGGYTDTQYF. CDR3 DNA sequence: TGCGCCAGCAGCTCAGAACCCGGGACTGGGGGTTACACAGATACGCAGTATTTT.

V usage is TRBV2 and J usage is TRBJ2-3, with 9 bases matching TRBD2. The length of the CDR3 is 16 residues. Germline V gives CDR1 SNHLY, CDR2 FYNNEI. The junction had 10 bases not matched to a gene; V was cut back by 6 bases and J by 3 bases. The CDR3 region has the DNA TGTGCCAGCAGATCAGGCGCGGGGGGGAGGACAGATACGCAGTATTTT. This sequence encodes CASRSGAGGRTDTQYF.

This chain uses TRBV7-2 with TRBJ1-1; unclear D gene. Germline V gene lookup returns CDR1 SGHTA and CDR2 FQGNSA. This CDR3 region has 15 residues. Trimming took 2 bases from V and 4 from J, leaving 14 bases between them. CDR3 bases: TGTGCCAGCAGCTTAAGGAACAACAGACCCACTGAAGCTTTCTTT. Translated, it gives CASSLRNNRPTEAFF. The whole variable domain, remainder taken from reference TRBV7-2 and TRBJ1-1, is GAGVSQSPSNKVTEKGKDVELRCDPISGHTALYWYRQSLGQGLEFLIYFQGNSAPDKSGLPSDRFSAERTGGSVSTLTIQRTQQEDSAVYLCASSLRNNRPTEAFFGQGTRLTVV.

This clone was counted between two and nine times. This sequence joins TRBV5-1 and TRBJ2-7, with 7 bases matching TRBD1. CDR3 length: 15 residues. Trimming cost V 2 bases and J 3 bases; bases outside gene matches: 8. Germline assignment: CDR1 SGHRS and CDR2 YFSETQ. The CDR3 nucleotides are TGCGCCAGCAGCTTCACAGGGGCCGGGGTCTACGAGCAGTACTTC. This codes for CASSFTGAGVYEQYF.

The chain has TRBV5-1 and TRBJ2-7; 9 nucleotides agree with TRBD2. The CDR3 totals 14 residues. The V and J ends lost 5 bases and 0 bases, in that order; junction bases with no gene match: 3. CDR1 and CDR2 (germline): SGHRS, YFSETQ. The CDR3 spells CASRASGASYEQYF. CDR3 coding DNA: TGCGCCAGCAGGGCTAGCGGGGCCTCCTACGAGCAGTACTTC.

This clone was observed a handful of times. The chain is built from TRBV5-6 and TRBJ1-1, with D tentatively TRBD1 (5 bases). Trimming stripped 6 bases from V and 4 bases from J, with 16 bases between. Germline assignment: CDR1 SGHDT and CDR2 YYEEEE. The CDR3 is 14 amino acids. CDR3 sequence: CASIRFRGPTEAFF. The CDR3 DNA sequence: TGTGCCAGCATCCGGTTTAGGGGTCCCACTGAAGCTTTCTTT.

The CDR3 coding sequence is TGTGCCAGCAGTTTATTTTTCAGGGCAAAAGGGGGGGAGCTGTTTTTT. Residues: CASSLFFRAKGGELFF. This chain joins TRBV27 and TRBJ2-2; D might be TRBD1 (5 bases). The CDR3 loop spans 16 amino acids. Germline CDR1 is MNHEY and CDR2 is SMNVEV (reference sequence). V gave up 1 base and J gave up 8 bases, with 17 bases separating them.

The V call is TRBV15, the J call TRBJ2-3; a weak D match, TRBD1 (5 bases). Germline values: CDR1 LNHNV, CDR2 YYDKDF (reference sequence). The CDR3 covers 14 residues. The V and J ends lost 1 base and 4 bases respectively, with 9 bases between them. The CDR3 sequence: CATSRAGAADTQYF. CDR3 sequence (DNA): TGTGCCACCAGCAGAGCTGGGGCCGCAGATACGCAGTATTTT.

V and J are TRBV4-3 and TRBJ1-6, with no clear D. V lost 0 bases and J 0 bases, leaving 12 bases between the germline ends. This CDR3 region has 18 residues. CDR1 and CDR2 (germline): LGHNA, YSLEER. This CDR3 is CASSQEVNTNSYNSPLHF. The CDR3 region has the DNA TGCGCCAGCAGCCAAGAGGTCAATACAAACTCCTATAATTCACCCCTCCACTTT.

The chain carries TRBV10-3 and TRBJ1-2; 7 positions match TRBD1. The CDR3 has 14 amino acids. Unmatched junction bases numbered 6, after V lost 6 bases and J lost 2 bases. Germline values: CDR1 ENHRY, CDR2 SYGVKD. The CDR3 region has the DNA TGTGCCATCAGGGGAGGAGGGGGCAACTATGGCTACACCTTC. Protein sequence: CAIRGGGGNYGYTF.

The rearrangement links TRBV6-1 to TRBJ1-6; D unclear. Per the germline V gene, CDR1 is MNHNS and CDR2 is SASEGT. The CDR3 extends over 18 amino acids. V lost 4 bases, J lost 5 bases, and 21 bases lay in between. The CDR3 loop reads CASSVRSPQLYHNSPLHF. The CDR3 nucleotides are TGTGCCAGCAGTGTCAGGTCCCCTCAATTATATCATAATTCACCCCTCCACTTT.

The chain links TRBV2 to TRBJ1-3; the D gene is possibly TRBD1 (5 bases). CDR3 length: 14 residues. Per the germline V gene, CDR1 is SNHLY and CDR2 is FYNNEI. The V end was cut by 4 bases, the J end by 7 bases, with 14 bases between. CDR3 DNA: TGTGCCAGCAGTGTATATGCAGGGCTGAACACCATATATTTT. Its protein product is CASSVYAGLNTIYF.

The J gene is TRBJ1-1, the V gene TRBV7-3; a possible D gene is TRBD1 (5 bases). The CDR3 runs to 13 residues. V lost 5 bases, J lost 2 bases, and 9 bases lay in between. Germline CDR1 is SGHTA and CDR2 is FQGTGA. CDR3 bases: TGTGCCAGCAGCAATCAGGGTAACACTGAAGCTTTCTTT. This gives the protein CASSNQGNTEAFF.

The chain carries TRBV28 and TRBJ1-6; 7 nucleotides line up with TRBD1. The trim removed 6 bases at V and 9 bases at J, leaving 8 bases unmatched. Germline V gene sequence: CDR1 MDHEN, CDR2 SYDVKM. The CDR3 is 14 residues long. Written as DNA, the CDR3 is TGTGCCAGCAGCACCACAGGGGTGAGTTCACCCCTCCACTTT. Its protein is CASSTTGVSSPLHF.

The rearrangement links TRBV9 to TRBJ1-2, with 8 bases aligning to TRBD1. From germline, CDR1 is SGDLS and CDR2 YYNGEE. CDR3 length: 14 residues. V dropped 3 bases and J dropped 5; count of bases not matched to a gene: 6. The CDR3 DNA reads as TGTGCCAGCAGCGGCGGGACAGGAGTTTATGGCTACACCTTC. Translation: CASSGGTGVYGYTF.

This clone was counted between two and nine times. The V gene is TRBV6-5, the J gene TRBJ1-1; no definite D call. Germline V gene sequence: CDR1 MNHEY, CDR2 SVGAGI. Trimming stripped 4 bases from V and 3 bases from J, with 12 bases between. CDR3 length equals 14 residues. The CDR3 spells CASSSARGYTEAFF. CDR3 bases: TGTGCCAGCAGTTCCGCGAGAGGGTACACTGAAGCTTTCTTT.

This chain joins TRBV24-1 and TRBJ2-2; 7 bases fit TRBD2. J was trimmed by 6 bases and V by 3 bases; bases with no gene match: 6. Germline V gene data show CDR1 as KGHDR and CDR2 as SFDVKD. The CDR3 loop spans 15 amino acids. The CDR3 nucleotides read TGTGCCACCAGTGATGAGAGCGGGGTCCCCGGGGAGCTGTTTTTT. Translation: CATSDESGVPGELFF.

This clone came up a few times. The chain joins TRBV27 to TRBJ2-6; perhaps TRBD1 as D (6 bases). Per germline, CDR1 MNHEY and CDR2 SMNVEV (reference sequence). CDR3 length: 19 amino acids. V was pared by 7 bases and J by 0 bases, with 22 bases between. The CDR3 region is CASTKRTDFTSSGANVLTF. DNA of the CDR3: TGTGCCAGCACGAAAAGGACAGACTTTACCAGCTCTGGGGCCAACGTCCTGACTTTC.

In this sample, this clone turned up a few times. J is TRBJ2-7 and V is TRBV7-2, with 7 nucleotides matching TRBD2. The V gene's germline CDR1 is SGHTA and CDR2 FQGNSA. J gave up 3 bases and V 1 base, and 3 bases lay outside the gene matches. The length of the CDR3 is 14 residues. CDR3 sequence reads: CASSLGRDYYEQYF. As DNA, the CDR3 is TGTGCCAGCAGCTTAGGCCGGGACTACTACGAGCAGTACTTC.

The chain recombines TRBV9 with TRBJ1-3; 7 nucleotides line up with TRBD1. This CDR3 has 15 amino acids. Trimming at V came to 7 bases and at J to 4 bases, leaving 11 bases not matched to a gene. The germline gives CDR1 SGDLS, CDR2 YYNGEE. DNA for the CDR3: TGTGCCAGCGGTGGGGACAGCCTTTCCGGAAACACCATATATTTT. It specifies CASGGDSLSGNTIYF. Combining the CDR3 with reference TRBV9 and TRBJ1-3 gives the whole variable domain DSGVTQTPKHLITATGQRVTLRCSPRSGDLSVYWYQQSLDQGLQFLIQYYNGEERAKGNILERFSAQQFPDLHSELNLSSLELGDSALYFCASGGDSLSGNTIYFGEGSWLTVV.

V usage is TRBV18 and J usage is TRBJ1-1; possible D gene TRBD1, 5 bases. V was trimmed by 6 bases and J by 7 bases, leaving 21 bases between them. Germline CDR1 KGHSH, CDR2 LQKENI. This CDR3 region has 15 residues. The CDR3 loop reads CASSLWTHERSEAFF. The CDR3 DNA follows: TGTGCCAGCTCCCTGTGGACACATGAGAGGAGTGAAGCTTTCTTT.

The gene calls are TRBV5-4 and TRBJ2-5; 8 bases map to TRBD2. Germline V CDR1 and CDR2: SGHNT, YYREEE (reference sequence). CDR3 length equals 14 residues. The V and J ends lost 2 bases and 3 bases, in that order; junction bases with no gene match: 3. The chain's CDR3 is CASSLSAGEETQYF. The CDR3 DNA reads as TGTGCCAGCAGCTTATCAGCGGGGGAAGAGACCCAGTACTTC.

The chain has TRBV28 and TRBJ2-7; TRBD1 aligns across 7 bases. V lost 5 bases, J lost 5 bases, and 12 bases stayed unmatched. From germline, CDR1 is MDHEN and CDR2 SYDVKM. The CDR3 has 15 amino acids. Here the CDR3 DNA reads TGTGCCAGCAGTCCCCCGCAGGGGGTCAGGAACGAGCAGTACTTC. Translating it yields CASSPPQGVRNEQYF.